These 4 T cell receptor beta chains were sequenced from one sample in a study of T cells in Graves' hyperthyroidism and ophthalmopathy. RNA transcripts provided the source from which TCR beta CDR3 regions were amplified. An initial round of RT-PCR targeting the TCR CDR3 relied on the HTBI primer set. Using its own MiXCR run on the multiplex PCR reads, TCRdb lists one record per CDR3 protein. The sample records 500,000 to 800,000 distinct CDR3 sequences, 45% being singletons. Sequenced input: peripheral blood or thyroid tissue (not recorded which). Every receptor here comes from an adult man with Graves' disease, either hyperthyroidism or ophthalmopathy (not recorded which).

On this clonotype: This could be a read error, since a much larger clone is one nucleotide away. The V call is TRBV5-1, the J call TRBJ1-4, with TRBD1 matching 7 bases. The CDR3 is 15 residues long. Germline V gene lookup returns CDR1 SGHRS and CDR2 YFSETQ. The CDR3 here is CASSVPTGPNEKLFF. The CDR3 DNA sequence: TGTGCCAGCAGCGTGCCGACAGGGCCTAATGAAAAACTGTTTTTT.

In this sample, this clonotype turned up a few times. The CDR3 bases are TGTGCCAGCAGCTCGGAAGGCCCAGGGAGGGGCTACACCTTC. It yields the protein CASSSEGPGRGYTF. The chain combines TRBV5-6 with TRBJ1-2; tentatively, D is TRBD1 (5 bases). This CDR3 has 14 residues. V dropped 3 bases and J dropped 8 bases, with 17 bases sitting between them. CDR1 and CDR2 (germline): SGHDT, YYEEEE. Full variable domain (missing parts from reference TRBV5-6 and TRBJ1-2): DAGVTQSPTHLIKTRGQQVTLRCSPKSGHDTVSWYQQALGQGPQFIFQYYEEEERQRGNFPDRFSGHQFPNYSSELNVNALLLGDSALYLCASSSEGPGRGYTFGSGTRLTVV.

This chain uses TRBV7-9 with TRBJ1-1, with D hard to call. Trimming removed 1 base from V and 7 bases from J, with 16 bases in between. The CDR3 extends over 15 amino acids. Germline V CDR1 and CDR2: SEHNR, FQNEAQ (reference sequence). CDR3 protein: CASSLETHASYEAFF. CDR3 coding DNA: TGTGCCAGCAGCTTAGAGACCCACGCCTCGTATGAAGCTTTCTTT.

This clonotype has more than one count but fewer than ten. The chain recombines TRBV19 with TRBJ2-2; D remains ambiguous. The CDR3 is 15 amino acids. Germline V gene lookup returns CDR1 LNHDA and CDR2 SQIVND (reference sequence). V lost 1 base and J lost 5, with 11 bases in between. CDR3: CASSIGKGFTGELFF. The CDR3 nucleotides read TGTGCCAGTAGTATAGGGAAAGGGTTTACCGGGGAGCTGTTTTTT.